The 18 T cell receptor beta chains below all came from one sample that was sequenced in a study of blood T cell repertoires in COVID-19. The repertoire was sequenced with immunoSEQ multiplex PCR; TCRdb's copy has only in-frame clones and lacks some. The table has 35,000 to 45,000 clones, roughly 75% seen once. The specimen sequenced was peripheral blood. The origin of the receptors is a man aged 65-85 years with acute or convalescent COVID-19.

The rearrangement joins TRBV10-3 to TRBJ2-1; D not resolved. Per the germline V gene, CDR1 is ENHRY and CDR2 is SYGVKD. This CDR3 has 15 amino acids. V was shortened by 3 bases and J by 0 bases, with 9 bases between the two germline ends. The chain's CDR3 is CAISEIPSSYNEQFF. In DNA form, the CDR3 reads TGTGCCATCAGTGAAATACCGAGCTCCTACAATGAGCAGTTCTTC.

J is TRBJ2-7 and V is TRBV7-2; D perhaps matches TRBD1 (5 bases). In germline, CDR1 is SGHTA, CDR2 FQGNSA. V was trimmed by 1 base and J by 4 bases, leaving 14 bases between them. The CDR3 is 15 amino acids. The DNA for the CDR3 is TGTGCCAGCAGCTTAGAAGGGCAGGGAAGTTACGAGCAGTACTTC. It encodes CASSLEGQGSYEQYF.

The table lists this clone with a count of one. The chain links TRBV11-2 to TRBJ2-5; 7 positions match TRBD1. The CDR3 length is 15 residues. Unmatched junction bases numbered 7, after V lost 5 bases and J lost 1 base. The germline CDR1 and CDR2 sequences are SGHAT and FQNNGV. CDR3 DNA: TGTGCCAGCAGCCCACGACAGGGTCTCCAAGAGACCCAGTACTTC. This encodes CASSPRQGLQETQYF. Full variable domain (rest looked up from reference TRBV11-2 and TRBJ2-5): EAGVAQSPRYKIIEKRQSVAFWCNPISGHATLYWYQQILGQGPKLLIQFQNNGVVDDSQLPKDRFSAERLKGVDSTLKIQPAKLEDSAVYLCASSPRQGLQETQYFGPGTRLLVL.

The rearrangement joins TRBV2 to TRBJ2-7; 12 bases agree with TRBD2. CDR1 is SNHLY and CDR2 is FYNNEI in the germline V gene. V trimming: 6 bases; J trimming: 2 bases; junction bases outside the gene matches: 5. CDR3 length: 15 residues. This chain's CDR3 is CASSRTSGATYEQYF. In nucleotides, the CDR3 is TGTGCCAGCAGCCGGACTAGCGGGGCCACCTACGAGCAGTACTTC. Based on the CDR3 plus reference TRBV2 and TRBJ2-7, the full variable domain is EPEVTQTPSHQVTQMGQEVILRCVPISNHLYFYWYRQILGQKVEFLVSFYNNEISEKSEIFDDQFSVERPDGSNFTLKIRSTKLEDSAMYFCASSRTSGATYEQYFGPGTRLTVT.

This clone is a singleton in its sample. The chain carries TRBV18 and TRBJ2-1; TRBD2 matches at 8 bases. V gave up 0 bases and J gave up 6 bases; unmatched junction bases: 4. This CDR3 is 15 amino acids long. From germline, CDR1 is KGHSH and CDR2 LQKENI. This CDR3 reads CASSPPSGGGNEQFF. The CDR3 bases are TGTGCCAGCTCACCACCGTCGGGGGGGGGCAATGAGCAGTTCTTC.

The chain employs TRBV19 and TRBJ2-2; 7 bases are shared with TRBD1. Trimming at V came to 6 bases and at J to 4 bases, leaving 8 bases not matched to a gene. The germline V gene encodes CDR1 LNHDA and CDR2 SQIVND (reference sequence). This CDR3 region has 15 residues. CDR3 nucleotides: TGTGCCAGTAGCGTACAGACAGGGACCACCGGGGAGCTGTTTTTT. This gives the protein CASSVQTGTTGELFF. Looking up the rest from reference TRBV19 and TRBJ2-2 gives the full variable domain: DGGITQSPKYLFRKEGQNVTLSCEQNLNHDAMYWYRQDPGQGLRLIYYSQIVNDFQKGDIAEGYSVSREKKESFPLTVTSAQKNPTAFYLCASSVQTGTTGELFFGEGSRLTVL.

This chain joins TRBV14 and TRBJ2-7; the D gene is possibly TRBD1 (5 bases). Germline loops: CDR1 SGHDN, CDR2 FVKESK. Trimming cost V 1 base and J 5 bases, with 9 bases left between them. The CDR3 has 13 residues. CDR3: CASSQVSRDEQYF. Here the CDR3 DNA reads TGTGCCAGCAGCCAAGTGTCCAGGGACGAGCAGTACTTC.

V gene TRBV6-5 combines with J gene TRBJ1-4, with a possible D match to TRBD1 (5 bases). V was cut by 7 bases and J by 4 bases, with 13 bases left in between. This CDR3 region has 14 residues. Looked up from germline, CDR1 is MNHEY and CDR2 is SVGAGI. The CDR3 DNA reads TGTGCCAGCACCGAAAGGGGAGGTAATGAAAAACTGTTTTTT. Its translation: CASTERGGNEKLFF.

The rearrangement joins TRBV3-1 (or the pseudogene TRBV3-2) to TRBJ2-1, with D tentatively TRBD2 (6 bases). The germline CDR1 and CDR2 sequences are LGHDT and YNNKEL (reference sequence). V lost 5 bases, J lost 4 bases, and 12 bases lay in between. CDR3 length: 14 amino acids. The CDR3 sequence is CASSSGLFYNEQFF. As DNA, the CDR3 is TGTGCCAGCAGCTCCGGACTATTTTACAATGAGCAGTTCTTC.

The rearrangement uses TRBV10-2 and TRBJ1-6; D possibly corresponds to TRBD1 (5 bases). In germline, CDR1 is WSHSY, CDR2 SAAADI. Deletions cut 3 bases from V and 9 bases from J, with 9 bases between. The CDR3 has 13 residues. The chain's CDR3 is CASSDRVVSPLHF. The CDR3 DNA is TGCGCCAGCAGTGACAGGGTGGTTTCACCCCTCCACTTT.

DNA of the CDR3: TGCGCCAGCAGCTTGGCTAGCGGGAGGGCCTGGGAGACCCAGTACTTC. It yields the protein CASSLASGRAWETQYF. This chain joins TRBV5-1 and TRBJ2-5, with TRBD2 identical over 12 bases. The germline V gene encodes CDR1 SGHRS and CDR2 YFSETQ. This CDR3 region has 16 residues. With 0 bases clipped from V and 5 bases from J, the junction kept 5 bases outside the gene matches. The whole variable domain, remainder taken from reference TRBV5-1 and TRBJ2-5, is KAGVTQTPRYLIKTRGQQVTLSCSPISGHRSVSWYQQTPGQGLQFLFEYFSETQRNKGNFPGRFSGRQFSNSRSEMNVSTLELGDSALYLCASSLASGRAWETQYFGPGTRLLVL.

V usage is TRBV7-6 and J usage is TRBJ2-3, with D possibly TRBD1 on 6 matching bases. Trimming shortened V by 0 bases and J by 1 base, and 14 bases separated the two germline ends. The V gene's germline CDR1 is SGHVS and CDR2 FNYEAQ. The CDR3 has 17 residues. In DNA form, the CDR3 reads TGTGCCAGCAGCTTAGCAATCACAGGGTCAGGCACAGATACGCAGTATTTT. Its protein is CASSLAITGSGTDTQYF.

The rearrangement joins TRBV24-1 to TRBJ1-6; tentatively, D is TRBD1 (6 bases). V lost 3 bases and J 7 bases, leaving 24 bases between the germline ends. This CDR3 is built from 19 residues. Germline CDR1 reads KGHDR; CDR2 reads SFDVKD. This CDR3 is CATSDPGTKRRTANSPLHF. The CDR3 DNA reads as TGTGCCACCAGTGATCCCGGGACAAAAAGACGCACAGCGAATTCACCCCTCCACTTT.

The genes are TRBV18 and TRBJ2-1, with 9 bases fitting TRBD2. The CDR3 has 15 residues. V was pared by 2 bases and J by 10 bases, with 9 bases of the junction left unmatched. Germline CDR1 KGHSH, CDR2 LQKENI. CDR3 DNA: TGTGCCAGCTCACCAGGGCCTATAGCGGGGGTCGAGCAGTTCTTC. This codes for CASSPGPIAGVEQFF.

CDR3 sequence: CASSQEGKGVEKLFF. CDR3 in DNA: TGCGCCAGCAGCCAAGAGGGAAAGGGGGTTGAAAAACTGTTTTTT. The chain joins TRBV4-3 to TRBJ1-4; possible D gene TRBD1, 6 bases. The V gene's germline CDR1 is LGHNA and CDR2 YSLEER. The CDR3 loop spans 15 amino acids. V gave up 0 bases and J gave up 7 bases, with 12 bases separating them.

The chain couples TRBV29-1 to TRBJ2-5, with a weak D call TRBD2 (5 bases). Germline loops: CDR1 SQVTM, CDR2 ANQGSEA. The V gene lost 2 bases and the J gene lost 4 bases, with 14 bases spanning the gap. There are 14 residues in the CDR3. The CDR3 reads CSVEWHGERETQYF. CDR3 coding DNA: TGCAGCGTTGAATGGCATGGGGAGAGAGAGACCCAGTACTTC.

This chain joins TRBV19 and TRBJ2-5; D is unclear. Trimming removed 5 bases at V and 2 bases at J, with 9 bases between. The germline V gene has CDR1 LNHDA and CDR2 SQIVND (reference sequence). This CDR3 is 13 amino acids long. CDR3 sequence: CASSASGQETQYF. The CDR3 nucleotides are TGTGCCAGTAGTGCGAGTGGTCAAGAGACCCAGTACTTC.

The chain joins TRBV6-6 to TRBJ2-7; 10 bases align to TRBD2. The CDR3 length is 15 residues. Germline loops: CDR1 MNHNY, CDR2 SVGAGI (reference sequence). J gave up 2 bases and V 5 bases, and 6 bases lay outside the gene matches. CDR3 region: CASSPLAGEPYEQYF. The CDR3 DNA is TGTGCCAGCAGTCCTCTAGCGGGAGAGCCCTACGAGCAGTACTTC.